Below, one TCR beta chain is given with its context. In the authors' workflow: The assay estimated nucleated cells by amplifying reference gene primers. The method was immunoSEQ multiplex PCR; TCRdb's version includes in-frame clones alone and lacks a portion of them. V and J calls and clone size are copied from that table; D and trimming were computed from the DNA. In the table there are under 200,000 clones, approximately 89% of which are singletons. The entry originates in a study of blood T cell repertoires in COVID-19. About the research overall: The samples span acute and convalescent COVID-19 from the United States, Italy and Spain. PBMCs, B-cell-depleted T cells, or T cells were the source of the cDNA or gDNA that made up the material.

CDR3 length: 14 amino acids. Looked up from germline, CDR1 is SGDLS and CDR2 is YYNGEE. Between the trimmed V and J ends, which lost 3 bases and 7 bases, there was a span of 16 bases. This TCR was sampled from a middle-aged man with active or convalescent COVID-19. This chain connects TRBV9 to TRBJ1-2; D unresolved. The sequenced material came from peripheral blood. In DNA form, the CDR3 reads TGTGCCAGCAGCGAAACCCAAAGAGGAGCTGGCTACACCTTC. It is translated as CASSETQRGAGYTF.